These 23 T cell receptor beta chains share one sample of origin, sequenced in a study of CD8 T cells in Susac syndrome. Random hexamers primed reverse transcription of 0.5 to 1 ug RNA. TCRdb re-called the immunoSEQ multiplex PCR reads through MiXCR, storing one row per CDR3 protein. This table has some 260,000 distinct CDR3 sequences, just under 95% appearing once. The sample was CD4+ T cells from PBMCs. All receptors come from a human donor with multiple sclerosis.

CDR3 DNA sequence: TGTGCCAGCAGCGTAGTCGGGGGCGGCACCGGGGAGCTGTTTTTT. This translates into CASSVVGGGTGELFF. This chain connects TRBV9 to TRBJ2-2; D tentatively reads TRBD1 or TRBD2 (6 bases each). The germline CDR1 and CDR2 sequences are SGDLS and YYNGEE. Trimming left V 0 bases short and J 4 bases short, with 10 bases between. This CDR3 is built from 15 residues.

The chain recombines TRBV29-1 with TRBJ2-7, with 12 positions matching TRBD2. Germline loops: CDR1 SQVTM, CDR2 ANQGSEA. This CDR3 has 13 amino acids. The J segment lost 1 base and the V segment lost 6 bases, leaving 1 base of the junction unmatched. In DNA, the CDR3 is TGCAGCGTACTAGCGGGAGGATCCTACGAGCAGTACGTC. This translates into CSVLAGGSYEQYV.

V is TRBV5-1 and J is TRBJ1-2; a possible D gene is TRBD1 (5 bases). Germline CDR1 reads SGHRS; CDR2 reads YFSETQ. The CDR3 totals 14 residues. V dropped 4 bases and J dropped 2 bases, with 12 bases sitting between them. Written as DNA, the CDR3 is TGCGCCAGCAGCCCGGGGGTGCGCAACTATGGCTACACCTTC. It translates to CASSPGVRNYGYTF.

V usage is TRBV3-1 and J usage is TRBJ2-2; TRBD1 matches at 7 bases. The CDR3 contains 15 residues. Germline CDR1 is LGHDT and CDR2 is YNNKEL (reference sequence). V was clipped by 2 bases and J by 7 bases; unmatched bases: 7. The CDR3 nucleotides are TGTGCCAGCAGCCAAAATCGACAGGGCGGCGGGGAGCTGTTTTTT. Encoded protein: CASSQNRQGGGELFF.

The chain carries TRBV10-3 and TRBJ2-5; D is uncertain. V dropped 6 bases and J dropped 1 base, with 9 bases sitting between them. Germline loops: CDR1 ENHRY, CDR2 SYGVKD. The CDR3 totals 13 residues. CDR3 amino acids: CAIRGRVQETQYF. In nucleotides, the CDR3 is TGTGCCATCAGAGGAAGAGTCCAAGAGACCCAGTACTTC.

V is TRBV6-1 and J is TRBJ1-5; TRBD1 is a possible D gene (6 bases). Germline CDR1 reads MNHNS; CDR2 reads SASEGT. V dropped 9 bases and J dropped 5 bases, with 20 bases sitting between them. The CDR3 loop spans 15 amino acids. The chain's CDR3 is CASNGYWTEDQPQHF. The CDR3 coding sequence is TGTGCCAGTAATGGGTACTGGACAGAAGATCAGCCCCAGCATTTT.

The gene calls are TRBV19 and TRBJ2-1; a weak D match, TRBD1 (6 bases). The CDR3 consists of 15 residues. V lost 4 bases and J lost 2, with 12 bases in between. Germline V lookup: CDR1 LNHDA, CDR2 SQIVND (reference sequence). CDR3 region: CASSNAQGPYNEQFF. CDR3 nucleotides: TGTGCCAGTAGTAATGCGCAGGGGCCCTACAATGAGCAGTTCTTC.

The rearrangement uses TRBV12-3 or TRBV12-4 and TRBJ1-1; 10 bases are a match to TRBD1. The V segment lost 6 bases and the J segment 4 bases; nucleotides outside the gene matches: 2. There are 13 residues in the CDR3. The CDR3 nucleotides read TGTGCCAGCAGGCGGACAGGGGGCACTGAAGCTTTCTTT. Amino acid sequence: CASRRTGGTEAFF.

This chain links TRBV27 with TRBJ1-3; TRBD1 is a possible D gene (6 bases). Germline assignment: CDR1 MNHEY and CDR2 SMNVEV (reference sequence). V lost 5 bases and J lost 5, with 10 bases in between. The length of the CDR3 is 13 residues. CDR3 coding DNA: TGTGCCAGCAGTCCTCAGGGGAGAAACACCATATATTTT. Translating gives CASSPQGRNTIYF.

The gene calls are TRBV4-1 and TRBJ2-1, with D perhaps matching TRBD2 (5 bases). The CDR3 contains 14 residues. CDR1 is MGHRA and CDR2 is YSYEKL in the germline V gene. Trimming took 1 base from V and 8 from J, leaving 12 bases between them. The CDR3 region is CASSQVLPRDEQFF. Written as DNA, the CDR3 is TGCGCCAGCAGCCAAGTTTTACCGCGGGATGAGCAGTTCTTC.

The rearrangement joins TRBV5-1 to TRBJ2-5; D remains ambiguous. Germline V gene sequence: CDR1 SGHRS, CDR2 YFSETQ. The CDR3 runs to 14 residues. The V end lost 0 bases, the J end lost 1 base, and 7 bases lay between the germline ends. The DNA of the CDR3 is TGCGCCAGCAGCTTGGCGGCATCCCAAGAGACCCAGTACTTC. It codes for CASSLAASQETQYF.

This chain uses TRBV20-1 with TRBJ1-1, with TRBD1 matching 12 bases. Germline CDR1 is DFQATT and CDR2 is SNEGSKA (reference sequence). This CDR3 is built from 18 residues. J was trimmed by 4 bases and V by 1 base; bases with no gene match: 13. The CDR3 region is CSARAPPGTGGYGTEAFF. The CDR3 region has the DNA TGCAGTGCTAGAGCGCCTCCCGGGACAGGGGGCTATGGCACTGAAGCTTTCTTT.

The chain has TRBV4-1 and TRBJ2-6; TRBD1 is a possible D gene (5 bases). Germline CDR1 MGHRA, CDR2 YSYEKL. The CDR3 loop spans 17 amino acids. V was clipped by 0 bases and J by 3 bases, with 12 bases between them. CDR3 amino acids: CASSQEIQVIGANVLTF. CDR3 DNA: TGCGCCAGCAGCCAAGAGATACAGGTGATTGGGGCCAACGTCCTGACTTTC.

The CDR3 protein is CASSLSQYNEQFF. The CDR3 DNA sequence: TGCGCCAGCAGCTTGTCTCAGTACAATGAGCAGTTCTTC. The V and J genes are TRBV5-1 and TRBJ2-1; D gene uncertain. Germline V lookup: CDR1 SGHRS, CDR2 YFSETQ. This CDR3 comprises 13 residues. Trimming removed 1 base at V and 4 bases at J, with 6 bases between.

The gene calls are TRBV20-1 and TRBJ1-4; D is perhaps TRBD1 (6 bases). The CDR3 extends over 14 amino acids. CDR1 is DFQATT and CDR2 is SNEGSKA in the germline V gene (reference sequence). V was shortened by 3 bases and J by 5 bases, with 13 bases between the two germline ends. The CDR3, as DNA: TGCAGTGCTAGTAGGACAGCAAGGAATGAAAAACTGTTTTTT. Amino acid sequence: CSASRTARNEKLFF.

The chain has TRBV6-1 and TRBJ2-7; possible D gene TRBD2, 6 bases. Trimming removed 5 bases from V and 3 bases from J, with 17 bases in between. This CDR3 has 15 residues. Germline V gene lookup returns CDR1 MNHNS and CDR2 SASEGT. The chain's CDR3 is CASSPGRPRGYEQYF. The CDR3 DNA follows: TGTGCCAGCAGTCCCGGGAGACCTCGAGGCTACGAGCAGTACTTC.

The rearrangement joins TRBV18 to TRBJ1-1; D call uncertain. Trimming shortened V by 3 bases and J by 7 bases, and 9 bases separated the two germline ends. Germline CDR1 KGHSH, CDR2 LQKENI. This CDR3 is 12 amino acids long. The CDR3 region has the DNA TGTGCCAGCTCACCGGCGGGTGATGAAGCTTTCTTT. Protein: CASSPAGDEAFF.

The rearrangement joins TRBV6-1 to TRBJ2-2; possible D gene TRBD2, 6 bases. CDR3 length: 14 amino acids. V was clipped by 4 bases and J by 4 bases, with 10 bases between them. Germline-derived CDR1 and CDR2 are MNHNS and SASEGT. The CDR3 DNA is TGTGCCAGCAGTGTCAACGGGGGCACCGGGGAGCTGTTTTTT. Protein product: CASSVNGGTGELFF.

This chain joins TRBV5-1 and TRBJ2-5; D is ambiguous. The V end was cut by 5 bases, the J end by 6 bases, with 17 bases between. Germline V lookup: CDR1 SGHRS, CDR2 YFSETQ. This CDR3 comprises 14 residues. The CDR3 DNA follows: TGCGCCAGCAGTTCGCGTCCATCCGGACAGACCCAGTACTTC. Translated, it gives CASSSRPSGQTQYF.

The chain couples TRBV20-1 to TRBJ2-7, with 7 bases identical to TRBD2. V was pared by 3 bases and J by 1 base, with 6 bases of the junction left unmatched. Germline V lookup: CDR1 DFQATT, CDR2 SNEGSKA (reference sequence). This CDR3 region has 14 residues. CDR3 residues: CSARKRDGSYEQYF. CDR3 nucleotides: TGCAGTGCTAGGAAGCGGGACGGATCCTACGAGCAGTACTTC.

V gene TRBV7-3 combines with J gene TRBJ2-2; D perhaps matches TRBD2 (6 bases). This CDR3 region has 17 residues. Germline values: CDR1 SGHTA, CDR2 FQGTGA. Trimming left V 5 bases short and J 4 bases short, with 20 bases between. The chain's CDR3 is CASSPLAGNPSTGELFF. CDR3 DNA sequence: TGTGCCAGCAGCCCCCTCGCGGGGAACCCGAGCACCGGGGAGCTGTTTTTT.

The rearrangement links TRBV12-3 or TRBV12-4 to TRBJ1-1, with 8 bases matching TRBD1. J gave up 3 bases and V 7 bases, and 7 bases lay outside the gene matches. The CDR3 consists of 14 residues. The DNA for the CDR3 is TGTGCCAGCAACCGGGACAGGCTTCACACTGAAGCTTTCTTT. It is translated as CASNRDRLHTEAFF.

The rearrangement links TRBV3-1 to TRBJ1-5; D call uncertain. Trimming pared 0 bases from V and 2 bases from J, leaving 11 bases between. Germline V gene data show CDR1 as LGHDT and CDR2 as YNNKEL (reference sequence). The CDR3 has 16 residues. The CDR3 protein is CASSQDSRMGNQPQHF. The CDR3 nucleotides are TGTGCCAGCAGCCAAGATTCGCGAATGGGCAATCAGCCCCAGCATTTT.